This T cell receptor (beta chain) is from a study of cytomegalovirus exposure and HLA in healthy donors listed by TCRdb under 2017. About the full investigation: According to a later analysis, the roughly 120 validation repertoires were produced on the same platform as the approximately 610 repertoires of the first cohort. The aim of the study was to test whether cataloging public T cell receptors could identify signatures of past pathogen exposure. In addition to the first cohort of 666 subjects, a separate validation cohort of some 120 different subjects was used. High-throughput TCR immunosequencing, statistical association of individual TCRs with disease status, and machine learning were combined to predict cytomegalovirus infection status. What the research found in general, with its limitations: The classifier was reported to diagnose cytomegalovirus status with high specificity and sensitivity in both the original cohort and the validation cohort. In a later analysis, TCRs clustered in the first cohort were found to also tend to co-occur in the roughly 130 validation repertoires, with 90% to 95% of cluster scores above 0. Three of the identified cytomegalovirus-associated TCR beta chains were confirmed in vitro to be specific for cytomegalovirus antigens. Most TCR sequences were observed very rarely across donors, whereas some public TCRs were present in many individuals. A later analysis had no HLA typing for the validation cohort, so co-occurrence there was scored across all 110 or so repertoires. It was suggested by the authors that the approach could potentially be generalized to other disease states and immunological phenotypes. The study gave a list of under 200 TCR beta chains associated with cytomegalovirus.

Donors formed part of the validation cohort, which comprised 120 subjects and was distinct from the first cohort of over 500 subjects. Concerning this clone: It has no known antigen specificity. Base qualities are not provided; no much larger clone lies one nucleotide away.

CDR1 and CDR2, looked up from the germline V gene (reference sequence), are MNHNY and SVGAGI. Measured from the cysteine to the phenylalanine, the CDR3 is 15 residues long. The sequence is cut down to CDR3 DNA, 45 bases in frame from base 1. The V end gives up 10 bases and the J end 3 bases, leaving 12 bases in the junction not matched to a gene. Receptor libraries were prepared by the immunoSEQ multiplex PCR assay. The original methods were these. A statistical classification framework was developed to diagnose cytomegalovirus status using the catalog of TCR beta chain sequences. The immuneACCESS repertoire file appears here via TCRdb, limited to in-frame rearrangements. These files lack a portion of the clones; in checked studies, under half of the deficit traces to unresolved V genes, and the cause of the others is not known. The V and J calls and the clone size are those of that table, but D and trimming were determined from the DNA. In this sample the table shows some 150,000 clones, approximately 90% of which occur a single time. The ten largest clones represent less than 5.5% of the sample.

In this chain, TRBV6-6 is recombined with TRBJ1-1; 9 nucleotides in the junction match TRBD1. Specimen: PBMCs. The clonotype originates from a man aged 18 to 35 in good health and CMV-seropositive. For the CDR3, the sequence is CATQPGQGSYTEAFF. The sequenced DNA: TGTGCCACTCAACCGGGACAGGGTTCTTACACTGAAGCTTTCTTT.